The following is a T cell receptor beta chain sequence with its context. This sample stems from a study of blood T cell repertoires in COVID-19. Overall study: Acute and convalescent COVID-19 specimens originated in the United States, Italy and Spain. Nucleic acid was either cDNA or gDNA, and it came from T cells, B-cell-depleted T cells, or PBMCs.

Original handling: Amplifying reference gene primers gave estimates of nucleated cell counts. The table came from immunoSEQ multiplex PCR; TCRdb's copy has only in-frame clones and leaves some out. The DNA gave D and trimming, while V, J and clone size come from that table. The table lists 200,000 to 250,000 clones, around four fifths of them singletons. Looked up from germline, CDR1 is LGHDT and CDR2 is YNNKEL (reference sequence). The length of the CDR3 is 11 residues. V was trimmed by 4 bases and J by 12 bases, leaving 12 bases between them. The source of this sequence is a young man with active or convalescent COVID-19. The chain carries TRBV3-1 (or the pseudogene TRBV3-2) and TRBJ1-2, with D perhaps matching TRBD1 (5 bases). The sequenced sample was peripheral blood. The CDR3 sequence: CASSPPTVDTF. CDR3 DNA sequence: TGTGCCAGCAGCCCCCCGACAGTAGACACCTTC.